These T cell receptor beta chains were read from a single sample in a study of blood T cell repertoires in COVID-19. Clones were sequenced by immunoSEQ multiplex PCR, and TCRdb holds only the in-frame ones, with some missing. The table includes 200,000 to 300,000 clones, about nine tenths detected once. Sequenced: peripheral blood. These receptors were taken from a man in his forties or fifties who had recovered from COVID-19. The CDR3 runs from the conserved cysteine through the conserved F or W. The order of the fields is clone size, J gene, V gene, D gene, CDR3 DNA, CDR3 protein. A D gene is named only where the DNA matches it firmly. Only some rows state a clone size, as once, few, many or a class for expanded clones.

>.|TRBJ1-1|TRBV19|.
TGTGCCAGTACCCCGCCAGAGAACACTGAAGCTTTCTTT
CASTPPENTEAFF
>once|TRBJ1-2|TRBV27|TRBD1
TGTGCCAGCAGTTTATTTGCGGGACAGGGGGCTGGCTACACCTTC
CASSLFAGQGAGYTF
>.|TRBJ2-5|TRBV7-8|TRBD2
TGTGCCAGCAGCTCGGCGGGACTACCACAAGAGACCCAGTACTTC
CASSSAGLPQETQYF
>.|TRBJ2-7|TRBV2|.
TGTGCCAGCAGGATGGCCAGGGCCTACGAGCAGTACTTC
CASRMARAYEQYF
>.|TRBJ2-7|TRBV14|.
TGTGCCAGCAGCCACAGGGGAAGGGTCGAGCAGTACTTC
CASSHRGRVEQYF
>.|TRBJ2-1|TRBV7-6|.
TGTGCCAGCAGCCGGGGGGCGGAGAACTCCTACAATGAGCAGTTCTTC
CASSRGAENSYNEQFF
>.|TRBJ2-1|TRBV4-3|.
TGCGCCAGCAGCCAAGATGCAGGGATCAATGAGCAGTTCTTC
CASSQDAGINEQFF
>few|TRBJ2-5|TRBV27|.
TGTGCCAGCAGTCCCCAGGGGATCGGCCAAGAGACCCAGTACTTC
CASSPQGIGQETQYF
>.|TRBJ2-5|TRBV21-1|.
TGTGCCAGCAGCAGGGCAGGGGACGAGACCCAGTACTTC
CASSRAGDETQYF
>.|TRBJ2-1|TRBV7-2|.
TGTGCCAGCAATCCGGGGTCTGACCGAAACAATGAGCAGTTCTTC
CASNPGSDRNNEQFF
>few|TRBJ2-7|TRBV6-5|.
TGTGCCAGCAGTCCTAGACCCCTTATCGTGTACGAGCAGTACTTC
CASSPRPLIVYEQYF
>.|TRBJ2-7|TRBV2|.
TGTGCCAGCAGAACCCCGCCTAGCGCGACCTACGAGCAGTACTTC
CASRTPPSATYEQYF
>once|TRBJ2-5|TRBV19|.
TGTGCCAGTAGTATAGATCATGGGGGGGCCGGGACCCAGTACTTC
CASSIDHGGAGTQYF
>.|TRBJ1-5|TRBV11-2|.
TGTGCCAGCAGCTTAGAGATGGGGGGTAATCAGCCCCAGCATTTT
CASSLEMGGNQPQHF
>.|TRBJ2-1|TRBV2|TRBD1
TGTGCCAGCAGTGAAGGGCGGACAGGGAGCAATGAGCAGTTCTTC
CASSEGRTGSNEQFF
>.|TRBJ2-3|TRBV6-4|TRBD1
TGTGCCAGCAGTGACTCGGGACAGGGGGATACGCAGTATTTT
CASSDSGQGDTQYF
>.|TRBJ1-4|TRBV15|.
TGTGCCACCAGCAGAGATGTACAGATTCTTGAAAAACTGTTTTTT
CATSRDVQILEKLFF
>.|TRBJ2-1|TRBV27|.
TGTGCCAGCAGGACAATAGCGGTTTCCTACAATGAGCAGTTCTTC
CASRTIAVSYNEQFF
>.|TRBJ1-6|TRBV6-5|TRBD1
TGTGCCAGCAGGATGGGGACAGAGAATAATTCACCCCTCCACTTT
CASRMGTENNSPLHF
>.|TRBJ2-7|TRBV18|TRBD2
TGTGCCTCGGGGAGGGCCGACTACGAGCAGTACTTC
CASGRADYEQYF
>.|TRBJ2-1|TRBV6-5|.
TGTGCCAGCAGTTACTCTCACTTCCAGGGCAATGAGCAGTTCTTC
CASSYSHFQGNEQFF
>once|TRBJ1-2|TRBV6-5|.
TGTGCCAGCAGCTACGACATCGTTCAAGGTGGCTACACCTTC
CASSYDIVQGGYTF
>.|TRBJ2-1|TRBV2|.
TGTGCCAGCAGGAGCGAAGGCGATGAGCAGTTCTTC
CASRSEGDEQFF
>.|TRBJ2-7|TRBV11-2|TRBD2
TGTGCCAGCAGCTCGTTCCGGACTAGCGGATCCTACGAGCAGTACTTC
CASSSFRTSGSYEQYF
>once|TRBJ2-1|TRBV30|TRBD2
TGTGCCTGGGGGGAAAGCGGGATTGCGGAGCAGTTCTTC
CAWGESGIAEQFF
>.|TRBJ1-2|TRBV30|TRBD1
TGTGCCTGGAGGGGGAGGACAGGGACTAACTATGGCTACACCTTC
CAWRGRTGTNYGYTF
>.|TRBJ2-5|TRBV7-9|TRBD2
TGTGCCAGCAGCTTAGATCCGGGAGGGGCGGGAGAGACCCAGTACTTC
CASSLDPGGAGETQYF
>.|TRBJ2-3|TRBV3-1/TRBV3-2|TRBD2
TGTGCCAGCAGCCTTCGATTACCGCGGGGGGGTGTAGATACGCAGTATTTT
CASSLRLPRGGVDTQYF
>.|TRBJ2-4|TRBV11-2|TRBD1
TGTGCCAGCAGCTCCGGGACAGGGTCCCCCAAAAACATTCAGTACTTC
CASSSGTGSPKNIQYF
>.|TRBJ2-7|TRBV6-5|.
TGTGCCAGCAGTTGGCAGGGGCCCAACTACGAGCAGTACTTC
CASSWQGPNYEQYF
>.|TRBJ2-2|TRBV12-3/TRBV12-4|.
TGTGCCGGGACTCTCGGCGCGGAGCTGTTTTTT
CAGTLGAELFF
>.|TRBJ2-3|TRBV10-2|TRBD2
TGCGCCAGCAGCCTTCTAGCGGGGGAAGCCCAAGCGCAGTATTTT
CASSLLAGEAQAQYF
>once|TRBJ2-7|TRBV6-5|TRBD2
TGTGCCAGCCGGGAGGGAGGGACCTACGAGCAGTACTTC
CASREGGTYEQYF
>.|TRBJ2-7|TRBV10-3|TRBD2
TGTGCCATCAGGGAGACTAGCGGGGGGTTGTACGAGCAGTACTTC
CAIRETSGGLYEQYF
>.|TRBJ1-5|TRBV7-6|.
TGTGCCAGCAGCGAATGGGAGGGATTTCAGCCCCAGCATTTT
CASSEWEGFQPQHF
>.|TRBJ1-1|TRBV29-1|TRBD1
TGCAGCGTCAAGGACAGGGGGAACACTGAAGCTTTCTTT
CSVKDRGNTEAFF
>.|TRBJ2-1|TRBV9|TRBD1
TGTGCCAGCAGCGGGGGACAGGGGGCTTACAATGAGCAGTTCTTC
CASSGGQGAYNEQFF
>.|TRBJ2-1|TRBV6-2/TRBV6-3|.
TGTGCCAGCAGTCCCCGGTGGCGGGACTTCTCTTACAATGAGCAGTTCTTC
CASSPRWRDFSYNEQFF
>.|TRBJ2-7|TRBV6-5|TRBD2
TGTGCCAGCACTAGGTCGTTTAGCGGGCACTACGAGCAGTACTTC
CASTRSFSGHYEQYF
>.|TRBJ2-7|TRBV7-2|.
TGTGCCAGCAGCTTAGTTCCAGGGTTGTACGAGCAGTACTTC
CASSLVPGLYEQYF
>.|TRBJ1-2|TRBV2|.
TGTGCCAGCAGGATCGAAGGTGGCGGGGACTATGGCTACACCTTC
CASRIEGGGDYGYTF